This is a list of T cell receptor beta chains from one sample in a study of blood T cell repertoires in COVID-19. The data were produced by immunoSEQ multiplex PCR, yet TCRdb's version contains in-frame clones alone and is incomplete. Here the sample spans about 170,000 clones, 80% to 90% being singletons. The sample taken for sequencing was peripheral blood. The origin of the receptors is a woman of 80 years or more with COVID-19, enrolled during active disease. CDR3s include the opening cysteine and the closing phenylalanine or tryptophan. A D gene is named only where the DNA matches it firmly. Clone size is shown for a subset of rows, as once, few, many or a class of expanded clone.

j_gene | v_gene | abundance | d_gene | CDR3aa | CDR3nt
TRBJ2-2 | TRBV6-5 | . | TRBD1 | CASGRDRGPGELFF | TGTGCCAGCGGTCGGGACAGGGGGCCCGGGGAGCTGTTTTTT
TRBJ2-2 | TRBV18 | . | . | CASSPPRIGGELFF | TGTGCCAGCTCACCACCGAGGATCGGCGGGGAGCTGTTTTTT
TRBJ1-2 | TRBV10-3 | . | TRBD1 | CATTGTGALNYGYTF | TGTGCCACTACCGGGACAGGGGCCCTCAACTATGGCTACACCTTC
TRBJ1-1 | TRBV2 | few | . | CASSEAGQGITEAFF | TGTGCCAGCAGTGAAGCAGGTCAGGGTATCACTGAAGCTTTCTTT
TRBJ1-2 | TRBV6-9 | . | TRBD1 | CASSLQGRGVHGYTF | TGTGCCAGCAGTTTACAGGGGCGCGGAGTGCATGGCTACACCTTC
TRBJ2-4 | TRBV19 | . | . | CASRGYQNIQYF | TGTGCCTCCAGAGGCTACCAAAACATTCAGTACTTC
TRBJ2-3 | TRBV7-9 | . | . | CASSLQGTSTDTQYF | TGTGCCAGCAGCTTACAGGGTACTAGCACAGATACGCAGTATTTT
TRBJ2-6 | TRBV23-1 | many | . | CASSQSLRSSGANVLTF | TGCGCCAGCAGTCAATCGTTAAGGAGCTCTGGGGCCAACGTCCTGACTTTC
TRBJ2-7 | TRBV6-4 | . | TRBD1 | CASSEQPGQGYEQYF | TGTGCCAGCAGTGAACAACCGGGACAGGGCTACGAGCAGTACTTC
TRBJ2-1 | TRBV5-1 | . | TRBD2 | CASSSTSGIRNEQFF | TGCGCCAGCAGCTCGACTAGCGGGATTAGGAATGAGCAGTTCTTC
TRBJ1-5 | TRBV7-8 | . | TRBD1 | CASSYHRDRGRGQQPQHF | TGTGCCAGCAGCTATCACCGGGACAGGGGCCGGGGACAACAGCCCCAGCATTTT
TRBJ2-2 | TRBV29-1 | . | TRBD1 | CSAGTGVLTGELFF | TGCAGCGCAGGGACAGGGGTGCTCACCGGGGAGCTGTTTTTT
TRBJ2-2 | TRBV21-1 | . | . | CASSKFPSGGPRRAGELFF | TGTGCCAGCAGCAAGTTTCCCAGCGGGGGACCACGAAGGGCGGGGGAGCTGTTTTTT
TRBJ2-1 | TRBV10-3 | once | . | CAISPRDNEQFF | TGTGCCATCAGTCCTAGAGACAATGAGCAGTTCTTC
TRBJ2-3 | TRBV18 | . | TRBD2 | CASSPLTSGNTDTQYF | TGTGCCAGCTCACCACTCACTAGCGGAAACACAGATACGCAGTATTTT
TRBJ2-7 | TRBV6-5 | . | . | CASSYSTANEQYF | TGTGCCAGCAGTTACTCGACAGCCAACGAGCAGTACTTC
TRBJ2-3 | TRBV7-2 | . | . | CASSPGQVPDTQYF | TGTGCCAGCAGCCCGGGACAAGTGCCAGATACGCAGTATTTT
TRBJ1-5 | TRBV27 | . | . | CASRGAWGNQPQHF | TGTGCCAGCAGAGGGGCCTGGGGCAATCAGCCCCAGCATTTT
TRBJ1-3 | TRBV21-1 | . | . | CASSKCGGDFGNTIYF | TGTGCCAGCAGCAAGTGTGGCGGGGATTTTGGAAACACCATATATTTT
TRBJ2-7 | TRBV19 | . | TRBD2 | CASSKLAGGYEQYF | TGTGCCAGTAGTAAGTTAGCGGGGGGCTACGAGCAGTACTTC
TRBJ1-1 | TRBV7-3 | . | . | CASSVQGMGLGTNTEAFF | TGTGCCAGCAGCGTCCAGGGTATGGGGTTGGGTACGAACACTGAAGCTTTCTTT
TRBJ1-2 | TRBV12-5 | . | . | CASGSTGLADGYTF | TGTGCTAGTGGTTCGACGGGGCTAGCGGATGGCTACACCTTC
TRBJ2-3 | TRBV11-3 | . | TRBD2 | CASSLDSGGGVDTQYF | TGTGCCAGCAGCTTAGATAGCGGGGGGGGAGTTGATACGCAGTATTTT
TRBJ2-2 | TRBV21-1 | . | . | CASSEREEVAGELFF | TGTGCCAGCAGCGAGAGGGAGGAGGTCGCCGGGGAGCTGTTTTTT
TRBJ1-1 | TRBV3-1/TRBV3-2 | . | . | CASSQGWGVNTEAFF | TGTGCCAGCAGCCAAGGGTGGGGGGTGAACACTGAAGCTTTCTTT
TRBJ2-2 | TRBV5-1 | . | . | CASSLIQAGTGELFF | TGCGCCAGCAGCTTGATACAGGCGGGGACCGGGGAGCTGTTTTTT
TRBJ2-7 | TRBV9 | medium-sized | . | CASSVGVASSYEQYF | TGTGCCAGCAGCGTAGGGGTAGCTAGCTCCTACGAGCAGTACTTC
TRBJ2-1 | TRBV18 | . | . | CASSPLAASYNEQFF | TGTGCCAGCTCACCACTAGCGGCTTCCTACAATGAGCAGTTCTTC
TRBJ2-1 | TRBV18 | . | TRBD2 | CASSPSGLAVNEQFF | TGTGCCAGCTCACCATCAGGACTAGCGGTCAATGAGCAGTTCTTC
TRBJ2-2 | TRBV7-8 | . | TRBD2 | CASTLPLGRGGTAGELFF | TGTGCCAGCACCCTGCCCCTAGGGCGGGGGGGTACCGCAGGGGAGCTGTTTTTT
TRBJ2-3 | TRBV28 | . | . | CASSGGPVPDTQYF | TGTGCCAGCAGCGGGGGTCCCGTCCCAGATACGCAGTATTTT
TRBJ1-4 | TRBV6-4 | . | TRBD1 | CASDRDEKLFF | TGTGCCAGCGACAGGGACGAAAAACTGTTTTTT
TRBJ1-3 | TRBV5-4 | . | TRBD1 | CASSLGQTGILSGNTIYF | TGTGCCAGCAGCTTGGGGCAGACAGGGATCCTCTCTGGAAACACCATATATTTT
TRBJ1-2 | TRBV19 | . | . | CASSIDYGYTF | TGTGCCAGTAGTATCGACTATGGCTACACCTTC
TRBJ2-2 | TRBV7-9 | . | . | CASSRTIVGVSGELFF | TGTGCCAGCAGCCGTACCATTGTAGGGGTCTCCGGGGAGCTGTTTTTT
TRBJ1-1 | TRBV5-5 | . | TRBD1 | CASSLGTGNLNTEAFF | TGTGCCAGCAGCCTGGGGACAGGGAATTTGAACACTGAAGCTTTCTTT
TRBJ2-2 | TRBV5-1 | once | . | CASSLDVGGSTGELFF | TGCGCCAGCAGCTTGGACGTAGGGGGTAGCACCGGGGAGCTGTTTTTT
TRBJ2-5 | TRBV6-6 | . | TRBD2 | CASSPLAGGGETQYF | TGTGCCAGCAGTCCACTAGCGGGAGGTGGTGAGACCCAGTACTTC
TRBJ1-6 | TRBV18 | . | . | CASSPGSRSPLHF | TGTGCCAGCTCCCCGGGATCTCGTTCACCCCTCCACTTT
TRBJ2-5 | TRBV5-1 | once | TRBD1 | CASSTDRGGGTQYF | TGCGCCAGCAGCACCGACAGGGGCGGAGGGACCCAGTACTTC
TRBJ2-1 | TRBV10-3 | . | TRBD1 | CAISTGTGRNEQFF | TGTGCCATCAGTACCGGGACAGGGCGCAATGAGCAGTTCTTC
TRBJ1-6 | TRBV18 | . | TRBD1 | CASSPSTGGYNSPLHF | TGTGCCAGCTCACCATCGACAGGGGGCTATAATTCACCCCTCCACTTT
TRBJ2-2 | TRBV2 | once | . | CASSRENTGELFF | TGTGCCAGCAGCCGGGAGAACACCGGGGAGCTGTTTTTT
TRBJ2-7 | TRBV14 | . | . | CASSQTGYYEQYF | TGTGCCAGCAGCCAAACAGGCTACTACGAGCAGTACTTC
TRBJ1-4 | TRBV4-1 | once | TRBD1 | CASSPGQGVANEKLFF | TGCGCCAGCAGCCCCGGACAGGGGGTTGCTAATGAAAAACTGTTTTTT
TRBJ2-1 | TRBV3-1/TRBV3-2 | once | TRBD2 | CASSTWAGGANEQFF | TGTGCCAGCTCGACCTGGGCGGGAGGGGCCAATGAGCAGTTCTTC
TRBJ1-1 | TRBV7-9 | . | TRBD1 | CASTATGGNTEAFF | TGTGCCAGCACCGCCACAGGGGGGAACACTGAAGCTTTCTTT
TRBJ2-3 | TRBV4-2 | . | . | CASSQEEGSTDTQYF | TGTGCCAGCAGCCAAGAAGAGGGTAGCACAGATACGCAGTATTTT
TRBJ1-1 | TRBV19 | few | TRBD1 | CASSLQGYTEAFF | TGTGCCAGTAGTTTACAGGGGTACACTGAAGCTTTCTTT
TRBJ2-6 | TRBV30 | . | . | CAWSPTVGANVLTF | TGTGCCTGGAGTCCTACCGTAGGGGCCAACGTCCTGACTTTC
TRBJ1-3 | TRBV9 | . | TRBD1 | CASSRNDRAGNTIYF | TGTGCCAGCAGCAGAAACGACAGGGCTGGAAACACCATATATTTT
TRBJ1-1 | TRBV4-3 | few | . | CASSQAPPGVSTGNTEAFF | TGCGCCAGCAGCCAAGCCCCCCCAGGGGTCTCGACGGGGAACACTGAAGCTTTCTTT
TRBJ1-6 | TRBV2 | . | TRBD1 | CASSEAVTGNSPLHF | TGTGCCAGCAGTGAAGCGGTGACAGGGAATTCACCCCTCCACTTT